These 24 T cell receptor beta chains originate from one sample sequenced in a study of beta chain features in type 1 diabetes. The investigators reverse transcribed all of the isolated RNA, so they sequenced expressed TCRB transcripts. Assay: immunoSEQ multiplex PCR; the TCRdb copy retains only in-frame clones and omits some. The sample includes 200,000 to 250,000 clones, around 65% seen only once; the top ten take around 0.05%. The source material was naive CD4+ T cells from blood. The receptors were sampled from a man aged 30 to 39 in good health.

This clone appeared a few times. The gene calls are TRBV7-2 and TRBJ2-3, with unresolved D. The CDR3 has 14 amino acids. V was cut by 1 base and J by 2 bases, with 7 bases left in between. Per the germline V gene, CDR1 is SGHTA and CDR2 is FQGNSA. The CDR3 region is CASSLVQNTDTQYF. The CDR3 DNA sequence: TGTGCCAGCAGCTTAGTTCAGAACACAGATACGCAGTATTTT.

The rearrangement links TRBV20-1 to TRBJ1-2; no firm D call. The CDR3 length is 9 residues. V was cut by 2 bases and J by 8 bases, with 3 bases left in between. Per germline, CDR1 DFQATT and CDR2 SNEGSKA (reference sequence). CDR3 loop: CSARNGYTF. As DNA, the CDR3 is TGCAGTGCTAGAAACGGCTACACCTTC.

The rearrangement uses TRBV7-2 and TRBJ2-7; weak D call: TRBD1 (6 bases). The germline V and J ends were trimmed by 2 bases and 7 bases, with 12 bases remaining between them. This CDR3 region has 13 residues. Germline V gives CDR1 SGHTA, CDR2 FQGNSA. The CDR3 is CASSLNRAHEQYF. The CDR3, as DNA: TGTGCCAGCAGCTTAAACAGGGCTCATGAGCAGTACTTC.

There are a few counts of this clone. Other nucleotide sequences in the sample specify the same CDR3. The chain has TRBV5-1 and TRBJ2-5, with unresolved D. Between the trimmed V and J ends, which lost 4 bases and 3 bases, there was a span of 4 bases. The CDR3 is 11 residues long. The V gene's germline CDR1 is SGHRS and CDR2 YFSETQ. The CDR3 loop reads CASSLEETQYF. Written as DNA, the CDR3 is TGCGCCAGCAGCCTAGAAGAGACCCAGTACTTC.

The chain links TRBV6-1 to TRBJ2-1; TRBD2 aligns across 11 bases. Germline V CDR1 and CDR2: MNHNS, SASEGT. V was pared by 5 bases and J by 7 bases, with 1 base of the junction left unmatched. The CDR3 loop spans 13 amino acids. The CDR3 loop is CASSRTSGNEQFF. CDR3 coding DNA: TGTGCCAGCAGTCGGACTAGCGGGAATGAGCAGTTCTTC.

J is TRBJ1-4 and V is TRBV30, with D possibly matching TRBD1 (5 bases). Trimming cost V 4 bases and J 4 bases, with 22 bases left between them. CDR1 is GTSNPN and CDR2 is SVGIG in the germline V gene (reference sequence). This CDR3 has 17 residues. CDR3 in DNA: TGTGCCTGGAATCTAAAGCGTAGGGACGGCGATAATGAAAAACTGTTTTTT. Amino acid sequence: CAWNLKRRDGDNEKLFF.

Of note for this clone: Distinct nucleotide sequences in the sample also encode this CDR3. The V and J genes are TRBV7-2 and TRBJ2-3; TRBD2 agrees at 7 bases. The CDR3 length is 14 residues. Germline lookup yields CDR1 SGHTA and CDR2 FQGNSA. V was pared by 5 bases and J by 1 base, with 3 bases of the junction left unmatched. The CDR3: CASSPTSGTDTQYF. The DNA for the CDR3 is TGTGCCAGCAGCCCCACTAGCGGCACAGATACGCAGTATTTT.

V usage is TRBV5-1 and J usage is TRBJ1-1; TRBD1 might be the D (5 bases). V was cut by 0 bases and J by 8 bases, with 14 bases left in between. Germline values: CDR1 SGHRS, CDR2 YFSETQ. CDR3 length: 14 amino acids. CDR3 bases: TGCGCCAGCAGCTTGGGTGACAGCCCCTTCGAAGCTTTCTTT. This translates into CASSLGDSPFEAFF.

The J gene is TRBJ2-6, the V gene TRBV28; D uncertain. Germline V gene data show CDR1 as MDHEN and CDR2 as SYDVKM. The CDR3 spans 13 residues. Trimming stripped 5 bases from V and 0 bases from J, with 2 bases between. The CDR3 region is CASSPSGANVLTF. The CDR3, as DNA: TGTGCCAGCAGTCCCTCTGGGGCCAACGTCCTGACTTTC.

V and J are TRBV7-6 and TRBJ1-5, with D possibly TRBD1 on 5 matching bases. V lost 0 bases, J lost 7 bases, and 10 bases lay in between. The germline CDR1 and CDR2 sequences are SGHVS and FNYEAQ. The CDR3 is made up of 14 amino acids. CDR3 protein: CASSLAFGGQPQHF. CDR3 nucleotide sequence: TGTGCCAGCAGCTTAGCGTTCGGGGGACAGCCCCAGCATTTT.

The sample holds one count of this clone. V gene TRBV6-5 combines with J gene TRBJ2-7, with a tentative D call TRBD1 (5 bases). Germline CDR1 and CDR2: MNHEY and SVGAGI. There are 13 residues in the CDR3. Trimming shortened V by 0 bases and J by 6 bases, and 9 bases separated the two germline ends. This CDR3 reads CASSYSGPGEQYF. CDR3 bases: TGTGCCAGCAGTTACTCGGGGCCGGGCGAGCAGTACTTC.

This clone was seen a handful of times. The V and J genes are TRBV29-1 and TRBJ2-3; D remains ambiguous. The V gene's germline CDR1 is SQVTM and CDR2 ANQGSEA. This CDR3 contains 14 residues. The germline V and J ends were trimmed by 6 bases and 0 bases, with 13 bases remaining between them. Written as DNA, the CDR3 is TGCAGCGTCCTGAGGAGCCAGAGCACAGATACGCAGTATTTT. Its protein product is CSVLRSQSTDTQYF.

The rearrangement links TRBV11-2 to TRBJ2-7; 10 nucleotides line up with TRBD2. Germline lookup yields CDR1 SGHAT and CDR2 FQNNGV. The CDR3 is made up of 16 amino acids. Unmatched junction bases numbered 9, after V lost 3 bases and J lost 4 bases. The chain's CDR3 is CASSFPSGSSPYEQYF. The CDR3 coding sequence is TGTGCCAGCAGCTTCCCTAGCGGGAGTTCCCCTTACGAGCAGTACTTC. Full variable domain (rest looked up from reference TRBV11-2 and TRBJ2-7): EAGVAQSPRYKIIEKRQSVAFWCNPISGHATLYWYQQILGQGPKLLIQFQNNGVVDDSQLPKDRFSAERLKGVDSTLKIQPAKLEDSAVYLCASSFPSGSSPYEQYFGPGTRLTVT.

A single count supports this clone. The chain uses TRBV13 and TRBJ2-3; the match to TRBD2 covers 7 bases. The junction had 10 bases not matched to a gene; V was cut back by 3 bases and J by 4 bases. The CDR3 extends over 16 amino acids. Germline CDR1 is PRHDT and CDR2 is FYEKMQ (reference sequence). The DNA of the CDR3 is TGTGCCAGCAGCTTTGCCCGGGCGGGGGTTTCAGATACGCAGTATTTT. It encodes CASSFARAGVSDTQYF.

This clone was found a few times. V is TRBV9 and J is TRBJ2-5; D may correspond to TRBD1 or TRBD2 (5 bases each). Germline V gene data show CDR1 as SGDLS and CDR2 as YYNGEE. The CDR3 extends over 14 amino acids. Trimming pared 0 bases from V and 4 bases from J, leaving 10 bases between. CDR3 residues: CASSVGEGTETQYF. The CDR3 DNA follows: TGTGCCAGCAGCGTAGGCGAAGGGACAGAGACCCAGTACTTC.

V usage is TRBV29-1 and J usage is TRBJ1-1, with D perhaps TRBD1 (5 bases). The germline V and J ends were trimmed by 6 bases and 3 bases, with 23 bases remaining between them. In germline, CDR1 is SQVTM, CDR2 ANQGSEA. The CDR3 runs 16 residues. The CDR3 loop reads CSVTRDGGRSDTEAFF. The DNA of the CDR3 is TGCAGCGTCACCCGGGACGGGGGACGTTCGGACACTGAAGCTTTCTTT.

The chain carries TRBV29-1 and TRBJ1-5; TRBD1 matches at 9 bases. Per germline, CDR1 SQVTM and CDR2 ANQGSEA. The CDR3 loop spans 14 amino acids. Germline trimming cut 4 bases from V and 7 bases from J; bases unmatched to any gene: 8. Here the CDR3 reads CSVVSTGGEQPQHF. Written as DNA, the CDR3 is TGCAGCGTTGTATCTACAGGGGGCGAGCAGCCCCAGCATTTT.

V is TRBV7-2 and J is TRBJ1-2, with D tentatively TRBD1 (5 bases). This CDR3 is 13 amino acids long. Germline CDR1 is SGHTA and CDR2 is FQGNSA. Trimming took off 5 bases at V and 2 bases at J, with 9 bases between the two ends. The CDR3 sequence: CASSPGQNYGYTF. As DNA, the CDR3 is TGTGCCAGCAGCCCAGGGCAAAACTATGGCTACACCTTC.

This clone appeared a few times. The V call is TRBV29-1, the J call TRBJ2-7, with TRBD1 as a possible D gene (5 bases). The CDR3 has 14 amino acids. In germline, CDR1 is SQVTM, CDR2 ANQGSEA. Trimming stripped 6 bases from V and 3 bases from J, with 18 bases between. Written as DNA, the CDR3 is TGCAGCGTCCAAACAGGTCATGACATCTACGAGCAGTACTTC. Amino acids: CSVQTGHDIYEQYF.

This clone was observed a few times. The gene calls are TRBV4-3 and TRBJ2-7; 8 bases are a match to TRBD2. Germline lookup yields CDR1 LGHNA and CDR2 YSLEER. J lost 4 bases, V lost 3 bases, and 2 bases had no gene match. CDR3 length: 13 residues. The CDR3 loop is CASSQRLAYEQYF. The CDR3 region has the DNA TGCGCCAGCAGCCAGCGACTAGCGTACGAGCAGTACTTC.

This clone was observed a few times. The rearrangement uses TRBV30 and TRBJ1-2; D gene uncertain. The germline V gene has CDR1 GTSNPN and CDR2 SVGIG (reference sequence). Trimming took off 1 base at V and 4 bases at J, with 4 bases between the two ends. This CDR3 comprises 11 residues. The CDR3 sequence is CAWSGAYGYTF. In nucleotides, the CDR3 is TGTGCCTGGAGTGGGGCCTATGGCTACACCTTC.

Points on this clone: Within the sample, other DNA sequences also encode this same CDR3. This sequence joins TRBV18 and TRBJ2-3; no definite D call. The germline V gene encodes CDR1 KGHSH and CDR2 LQKENI. The CDR3 spans 12 residues. The ends were cut back, 3 bases at V and 0 bases at J, with 1 base in the middle. The chain's CDR3 is CASSPSTDTQYF. For the CDR3, the DNA is TGTGCCAGCTCACCTAGCACAGATACGCAGTATTTT.

This clone was observed a few times. The rearrangement uses TRBV13 and TRBJ1-2, with D maybe TRBD1 (6 bases). Trimming took 6 bases from V and 1 from J, leaving 15 bases between them. The CDR3 is 15 residues long. Germline V lookup: CDR1 PRHDT, CDR2 FYEKMQ (reference sequence). Here the CDR3 reads CASSRGQNRNYGYTF. The CDR3, as DNA: TGTGCCAGCAGTCGAGGACAGAATCGTAACTATGGCTACACCTTC. Combining the CDR3 with reference TRBV13 and TRBJ1-2 gives the whole variable domain AAGVIQSPRHLIKEKRETATLKCYPIPRHDTVYWYQQGPGQDPQFLISFYEKMQSDKGSIPDRFSAQQFSDYHSELNMSSLELGDSALYFCASSRGQNRNYGYTFGSGTRLTVV.

V is TRBV19 and J is TRBJ2-1; no clear D gene. The CDR3 consists of 12 residues. Germline V gene data show CDR1 as LNHDA and CDR2 as SQIVND (reference sequence). V dropped 6 bases and J dropped 6 bases, with 9 bases sitting between them. CDR3 region: CASSELLNEQFF. The CDR3 DNA is TGTGCCAGTAGCGAACTACTCAATGAGCAGTTCTTC.